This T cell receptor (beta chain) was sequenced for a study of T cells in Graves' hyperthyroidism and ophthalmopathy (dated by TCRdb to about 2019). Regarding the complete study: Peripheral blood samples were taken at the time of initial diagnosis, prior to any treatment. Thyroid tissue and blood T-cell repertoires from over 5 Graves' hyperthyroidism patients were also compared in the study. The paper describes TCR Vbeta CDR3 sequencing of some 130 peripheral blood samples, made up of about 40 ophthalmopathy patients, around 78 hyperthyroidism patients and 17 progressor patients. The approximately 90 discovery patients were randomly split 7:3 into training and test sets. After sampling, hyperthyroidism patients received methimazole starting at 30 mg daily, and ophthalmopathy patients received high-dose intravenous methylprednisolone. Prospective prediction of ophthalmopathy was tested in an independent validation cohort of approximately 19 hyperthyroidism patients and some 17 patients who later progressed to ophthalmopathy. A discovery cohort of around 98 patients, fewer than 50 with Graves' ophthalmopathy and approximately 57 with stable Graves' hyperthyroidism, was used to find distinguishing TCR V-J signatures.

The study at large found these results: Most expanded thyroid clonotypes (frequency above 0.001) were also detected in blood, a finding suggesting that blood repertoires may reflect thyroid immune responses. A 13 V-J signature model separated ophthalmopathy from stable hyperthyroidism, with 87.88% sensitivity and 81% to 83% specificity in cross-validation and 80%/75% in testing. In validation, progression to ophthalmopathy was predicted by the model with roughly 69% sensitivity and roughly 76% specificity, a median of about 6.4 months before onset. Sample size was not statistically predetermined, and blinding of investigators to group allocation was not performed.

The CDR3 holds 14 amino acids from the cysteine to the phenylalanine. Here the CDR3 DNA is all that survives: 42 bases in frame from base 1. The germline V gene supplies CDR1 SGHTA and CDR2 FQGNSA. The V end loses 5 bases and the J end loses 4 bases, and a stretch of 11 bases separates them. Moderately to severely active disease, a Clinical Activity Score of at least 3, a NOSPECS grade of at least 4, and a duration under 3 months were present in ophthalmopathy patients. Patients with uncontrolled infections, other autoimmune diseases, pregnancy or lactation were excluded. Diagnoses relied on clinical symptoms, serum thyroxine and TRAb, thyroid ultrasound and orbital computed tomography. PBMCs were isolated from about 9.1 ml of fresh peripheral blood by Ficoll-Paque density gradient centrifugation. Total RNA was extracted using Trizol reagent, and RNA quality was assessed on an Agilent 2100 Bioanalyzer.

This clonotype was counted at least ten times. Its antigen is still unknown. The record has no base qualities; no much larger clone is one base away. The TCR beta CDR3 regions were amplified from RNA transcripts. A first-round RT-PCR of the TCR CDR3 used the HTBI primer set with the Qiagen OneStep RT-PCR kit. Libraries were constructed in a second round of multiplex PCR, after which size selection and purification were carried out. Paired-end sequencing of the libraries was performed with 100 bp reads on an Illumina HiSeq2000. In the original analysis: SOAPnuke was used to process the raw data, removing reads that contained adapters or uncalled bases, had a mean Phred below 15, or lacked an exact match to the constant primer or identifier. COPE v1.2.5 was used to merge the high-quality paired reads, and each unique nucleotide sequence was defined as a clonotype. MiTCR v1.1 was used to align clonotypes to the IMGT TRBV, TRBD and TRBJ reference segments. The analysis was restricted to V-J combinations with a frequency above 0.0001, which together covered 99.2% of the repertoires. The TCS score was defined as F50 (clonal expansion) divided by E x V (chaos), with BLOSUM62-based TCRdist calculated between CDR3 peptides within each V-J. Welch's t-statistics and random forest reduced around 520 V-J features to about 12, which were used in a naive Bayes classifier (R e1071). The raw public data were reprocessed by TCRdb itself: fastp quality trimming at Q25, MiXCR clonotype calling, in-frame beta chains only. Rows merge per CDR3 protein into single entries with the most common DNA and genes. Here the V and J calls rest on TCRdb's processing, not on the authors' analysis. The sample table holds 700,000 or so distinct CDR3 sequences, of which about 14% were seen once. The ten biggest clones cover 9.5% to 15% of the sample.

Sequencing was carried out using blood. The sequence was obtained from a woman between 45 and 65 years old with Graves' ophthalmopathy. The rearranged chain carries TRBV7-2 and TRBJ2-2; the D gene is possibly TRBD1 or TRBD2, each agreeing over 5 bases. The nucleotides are TGTGCCAGCAGCGATAGGGACGGCACCGGGGAGCTGTTTTTT. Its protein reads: CASSDRDGTGELFF.